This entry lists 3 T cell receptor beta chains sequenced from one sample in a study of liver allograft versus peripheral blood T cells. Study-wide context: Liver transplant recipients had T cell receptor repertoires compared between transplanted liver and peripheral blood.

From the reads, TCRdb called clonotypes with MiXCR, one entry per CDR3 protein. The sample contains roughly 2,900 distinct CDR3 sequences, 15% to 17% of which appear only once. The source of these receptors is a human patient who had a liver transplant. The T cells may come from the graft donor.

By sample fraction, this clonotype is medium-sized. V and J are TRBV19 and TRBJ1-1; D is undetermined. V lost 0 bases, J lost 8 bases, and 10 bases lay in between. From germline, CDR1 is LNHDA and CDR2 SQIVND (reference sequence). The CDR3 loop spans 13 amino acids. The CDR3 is CASSIDGEGEAFF. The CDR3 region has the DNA TGTGCCAGTAGTATAGATGGGGAGGGCGAAGCTTTCTTT.

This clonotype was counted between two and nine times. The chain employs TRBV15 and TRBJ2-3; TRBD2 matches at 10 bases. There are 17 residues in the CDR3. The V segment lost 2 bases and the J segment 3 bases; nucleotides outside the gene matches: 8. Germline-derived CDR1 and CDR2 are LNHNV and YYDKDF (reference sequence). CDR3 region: CATSRKAGTSVTDTQYF. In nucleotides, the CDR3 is TGTGCCACCAGCAGAAAGGCCGGGACTAGCGTTACAGATACGCAGTATTTT. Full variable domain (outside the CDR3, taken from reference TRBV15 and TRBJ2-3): DAMVIQNPRYQVTQFGKPVTLSCSQTLNHNVMYWYQQKSSQAPKLLFHYYDKDFNNEADTPDNFQSRRPNTSFCFLDIRSPGLGDTAMYLCATSRKAGTSVTDTQYFGPGTRLTVL.

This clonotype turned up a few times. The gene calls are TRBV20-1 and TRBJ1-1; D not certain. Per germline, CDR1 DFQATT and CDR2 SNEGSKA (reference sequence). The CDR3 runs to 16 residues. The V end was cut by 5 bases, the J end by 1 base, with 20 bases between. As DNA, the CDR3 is TGCAGTGCTTCCCCTCCCGAGTGGGCGGGGAACACTGAAGCTTTCTTT. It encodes CSASPPEWAGNTEAFF.